The 24 T cell receptor beta chains below were found in one sample sequenced in a study of blood T cell repertoires in COVID-19. Using immunoSEQ multiplex PCR, the repertoire was profiled, and TCRdb retains in-frame clones only, with some absent. The data contain about 230,000 clones, about 83% of them seen just once; the ten biggest clones take up roughly 5.8%. The sample taken for sequencing was peripheral blood. The source is a man older than 75 with acute or convalescent COVID-19.

The rearrangement joins TRBV2 to TRBJ2-2, with 13 bases matching TRBD2. Germline lookup yields CDR1 SNHLY and CDR2 FYNNEI. The V segment lost 4 bases and the J segment 2 bases; nucleotides outside the gene matches: 4. The CDR3 length is 17 residues. The CDR3 loop reads CASSGTSGGYNTGELFF. CDR3 coding DNA: TGTGCCAGCAGTGGGACTAGCGGGGGCTATAACACCGGGGAGCTGTTTTTT.

The V gene is TRBV6-5, the J gene TRBJ1-5; weak D call: TRBD1 (6 bases). The germline V gene has CDR1 MNHEY and CDR2 SVGAGI. This CDR3 has 16 amino acids. Trimming left V 4 bases short and J 3 bases short, with 16 bases between. The CDR3 sequence: CASSWEGGGNNQPQHF. The CDR3 bases are TGTGCCAGCAGTTGGGAGGGAGGGGGGAACAATCAGCCCCAGCATTTT.

The V and J genes are TRBV11-2 and TRBJ2-4; 7 nucleotides line up with TRBD2. This CDR3 spans 12 amino acids. Germline lookup yields CDR1 SGHAT and CDR2 FQNNGV. J gave up 8 bases and V 3 bases, and 1 base lay outside the gene matches. Here the CDR3 DNA reads TGTGCCAGCAGCTTGGGGAGGGACATTCAGTACTTC. This translates into CASSLGRDIQYF.

V and J are TRBV13 and TRBJ2-2; D may be TRBD2 (5 bases). The CDR3 loop spans 16 amino acids. V shed 4 bases and J shed 1 base, with 13 bases lying between them. Germline V gene lookup returns CDR1 PRHDT and CDR2 FYEKMQ (reference sequence). CDR3 DNA sequence: TGTGCCAGCAGCTCCACAGCGGCCCGGAACACCGGGGAGCTGTTTTTT. Its translation: CASSSTAARNTGELFF.

This chain uses TRBV6-5 with TRBJ2-3; D may be TRBD2 (5 bases). Looked up from germline, CDR1 is MNHEY and CDR2 is SVGAGI. This CDR3 contains 15 residues. V was shortened by 9 bases and J by 4 bases, with 20 bases between the two germline ends. Here the CDR3 reads CASRRGNSSPDTQYF. CDR3 nucleotides: TGTGCCAGTCGGAGAGGGAACTCATCCCCAGATACGCAGTATTTT.

The chain has TRBV20-1 and TRBJ1-1; D is perhaps TRBD1 (5 bases). V was shortened by 3 bases and J by 2 bases, with 10 bases between the two germline ends. The CDR3 runs to 13 residues. Germline loops: CDR1 DFQATT, CDR2 SNEGSKA (reference sequence). The CDR3 loop is CSASLGANTEAFF. In DNA form, the CDR3 reads TGCAGTGCTAGTTTAGGGGCTAACACTGAAGCTTTCTTT.

V gene TRBV14 combines with J gene TRBJ2-4, with 7 bases identical to TRBD2. The V gene end was trimmed by 4 bases and the J gene end by 6 bases; junction bases not matched to a gene: 9. The length of the CDR3 is 15 residues. Per germline, CDR1 SGHDN and CDR2 FVKESK. The CDR3 DNA follows: TGTGCCAGCAGCCTTTCCGGGGGAGGGACAAACATTCAGTACTTC. Amino acid sequence: CASSLSGGGTNIQYF.

This chain links TRBV4-1 with TRBJ2-7, with TRBD2 matching 9 bases. The junction had 5 bases not matched to a gene; V was cut back by 1 base and J by 4 bases. Germline CDR1 is MGHRA and CDR2 is YSYEKL. CDR3 length: 15 residues. CDR3 sequence (DNA): TGCGCCAGCAGCCAAGCACCTAGCGGGGAGTACGAGCAGTACTTC. Translating gives CASSQAPSGEYEQYF.

The J gene is TRBJ2-5, the V gene TRBV2, with 11 bases lining up with TRBD2. The germline V gene has CDR1 SNHLY and CDR2 FYNNEI. The J segment lost 1 base and the V segment lost 2 bases, leaving 3 bases of the junction unmatched. This CDR3 spans 16 amino acids. CDR3 in amino acids: CASSELAGGIQETQYF. Here the CDR3 DNA reads TGTGCCAGCAGTGAATTAGCGGGGGGGATCCAAGAGACCCAGTACTTC.

This clone is a singleton in its sample. The V call is TRBV10-2, the J call TRBJ2-3; TRBD1 matches 7 bases. This CDR3 region has 16 residues. V dropped 8 bases and J dropped 3; count of bases not matched to a gene: 14. The germline CDR1 and CDR2 sequences are WSHSY and SAAADI. CDR3 nucleotide sequence: TGCGCCAGCTATGGGACCCAGGGGGTTTATACAGATACGCAGTATTTT. Protein product: CASYGTQGVYTDTQYF.

This chain links TRBV5-1 with TRBJ1-1, with 7 bases matching TRBD1. The CDR3 loop spans 14 amino acids. Germline V gene sequence: CDR1 SGHRS, CDR2 YFSETQ. The V and J ends lost 6 bases and 4 bases, in that order; junction bases with no gene match: 9. Written as DNA, the CDR3 is TGCGCCAGCACCCTCGAGGGGGCGCGCACTGAAGCTTTCTTT. Translated: CASTLEGARTEAFF.

The chain carries TRBV4-1 and TRBJ1-5; no firm D call. V was pared by 1 base and J by 0 bases, with 4 bases between. This CDR3 is 14 amino acids long. CDR1 MGHRA and CDR2 YSYEKL come from the germline V gene. The CDR3 loop is CASSQADSNQPQHF. Here the CDR3 DNA reads TGCGCCAGCAGCCAAGCAGATAGCAATCAGCCCCAGCATTTT.

This chain connects TRBV9 to TRBJ2-6; 9 bases are shared with TRBD1. Germline V gives CDR1 SGDLS, CDR2 YYNGEE. CDR3 length: 17 residues. V shed 3 bases and J 3 bases; nucleotides not matched to a gene: 7. The CDR3 DNA reads as TGTGCCAGCAGCGGAACAGGGGGCGCTTTTGGGGCCAACGTCCTGACTTTC. It encodes CASSGTGGAFGANVLTF.

The rearrangement links TRBV4-2 to TRBJ2-3; TRBD2 might be the D (5 bases). The CDR3 is made up of 18 amino acids. Trimming shortened V by 0 bases and J by 7 bases, and 23 bases separated the two germline ends. In germline, CDR1 is LGHNA, CDR2 YNFKEQ. CDR3 sequence: CASSQDHRARTEENTQYF. The CDR3 region has the DNA TGTGCCAGCAGCCAAGATCATCGAGCTCGGACTGAGGAAAATACGCAGTATTTT.

This clone has more than one count but fewer than ten. This rearrangement joins TRBV28 to TRBJ2-3; D is perhaps TRBD2 (7 bases). Germline V CDR1 and CDR2: MDHEN, SYDVKM. The CDR3 spans 15 residues. The V gene lost 6 bases and the J gene lost 5 bases, with 18 bases spanning the gap. CDR3 protein: CASSPGGRGIDTQYF. Written as DNA, the CDR3 is TGTGCCAGCAGCCCCGGGGGGCGGGGGATAGATACGCAGTATTTT.

This chain links TRBV15 with TRBJ1-5; 11 bases are a match to TRBD1. This CDR3 contains 15 residues. Germline lookup yields CDR1 LNHNV and CDR2 YYDKDF (reference sequence). V trimming: 3 bases; J trimming: 4 bases; junction bases outside the gene matches: 2. CDR3 amino acids: CATSRGDRGNQPQHF. In DNA form, the CDR3 reads TGTGCCACCAGCAGGGGGGACAGGGGGAATCAGCCCCAGCATTTT.

The gene calls are TRBV24-1 and TRBJ2-2; weak D call: TRBD2 (5 bases). Germline-derived CDR1 and CDR2 are KGHDR and SFDVKD. The CDR3 has 15 amino acids. V was shortened by 4 bases and J by 5 bases, with 13 bases between the two germline ends. In nucleotides, the CDR3 is TGTGCCACCAGTGACCCCAGGAGGCCTACCGGGGAGCTGTTTTTT. It yields the protein CATSDPRRPTGELFF.

The chain joins TRBV2 to TRBJ2-7; 9 bases are a match to TRBD1. The CDR3 spans 15 residues. V lost 11 bases and J lost 0; bases outside the gene matches: 11. Germline values: CDR1 SNHLY, CDR2 FYNNEI. CDR3 protein: CAGRPGDRVSYEQYF. CDR3 nucleotides: TGTGCCGGCCGGCCGGGGGACAGGGTCTCCTACGAGCAGTACTTC.

J is TRBJ2-7 and V is TRBV3-1 (or the pseudogene TRBV3-2), with D perhaps TRBD2 (5 bases). CDR3 size: 13 residues. V lost 5 bases, J lost 5 bases, and 13 bases lay in between. Germline loops: CDR1 LGHDT, CDR2 YNNKEL (reference sequence). CDR3: CASSRTSGNEQYF. CDR3 DNA: TGTGCCAGCAGCAGGACCTCCGGGAACGAGCAGTACTTC.

As for this clone: Other nucleotide sequences from this sample produce the same CDR3. CDR3 sequence reads: CASSELAGNTIYF. CDR3 nucleotide sequence: TGTGCCAGCAGTGAACTGGCCGGAAACACCATATATTTT. The genes are TRBV2 and TRBJ1-3; D call uncertain. CDR1 and CDR2 (germline): SNHLY, FYNNEI. This CDR3 spans 13 amino acids. V lost 2 bases to trimming and J lost 4 bases, with 6 bases between them.

The chain uses TRBV27 and TRBJ2-7, with 7 bases lining up with TRBD1. The germline V gene encodes CDR1 MNHEY and CDR2 SMNVEV (reference sequence). V shed 3 bases, J shed 8 bases, and the junction held 7 bases outside the gene matches. The CDR3 has 13 amino acids. CDR3 residues: CASSLARDRQQYF. The CDR3 DNA sequence: TGTGCCAGCAGTTTGGCCCGGGACAGACAGCAGTACTTC.

V is TRBV11-2 and J is TRBJ1-5; D unresolved. This CDR3 comprises 14 residues. In germline, CDR1 is SGHAT, CDR2 FQNNGV. V was clipped by 2 bases and J by 3 bases, with 8 bases between them. The chain's CDR3 is CASSLRGTNQPQHF. The CDR3 DNA follows: TGTGCCAGCAGCTTACGGGGAACCAATCAGCCCCAGCATTTT.

J is TRBJ1-1 and V is TRBV7-9; TRBD1 matches at 7 bases. J was trimmed by 5 bases and V by 5 bases; bases with no gene match: 8. The CDR3 is 14 amino acids. CDR1 SEHNR and CDR2 FQNEAQ come from the germline V gene (reference sequence). CDR3 amino acids: CASSLDRVSTEAFF. DNA of the CDR3: TGTGCCAGCAGCCTAGACAGGGTTTCGACTGAAGCTTTCTTT.

The V call is TRBV3-1 (or the pseudogene TRBV3-2), the J call TRBJ2-2, with D possibly TRBD2 on 5 matching bases. Germline V CDR1 and CDR2: LGHDT, YNNKEL (reference sequence). V was shortened by 4 bases and J by 2 bases, with 11 bases between the two germline ends. The CDR3 is 15 amino acids. CDR3 sequence (DNA): TGTGCCAGCAGCCCCCAACTAGGAAACACCGGGGAGCTGTTTTTT. This codes for CASSPQLGNTGELFF.